Listed here is a single T cell receptor (beta chain). The antigen this receptor binds is unknown. Per-base quality was not reported, and no clone a single base away is much larger than it. These reads were obtained on an Illumina HiSeq 1500. Through fastp at Q25 and MiXCR, TCRdb rebuilt clones from the public reads, retaining in-frame beta chains. Identical CDR3 proteins give one entry, which carries the most common genes and DNA. This sample is represented by around 300,000 distinct CDR3 sequences; 20% to 25% of them were singletons. Together, the top ten hold approximately 19% of the sample. The entry originates in a study of T cell repertoires in cytomegalovirus infection (dated by TCRdb to 2018 to 2020). In the study overall: Alongside well-studied HLA-B-restricted epitopes, the peptide stimulations were aimed at recently identified HLA-C-restricted CMV epitopes, whose presentation resists viral immunomodulation. The HLA type of each donor mattered for the analysis, because public TCR beta signatures pointed to carriage of CMV infection along with the matching HLA type. Summary of the overall study and its limitations: In the ex vivo response, HLA-C-restricted CMV-specific TCR beta clonotypes were dominant, and in two of eight donors the single most frequent clonotype came from this HLA-C-restricted group. Cumulative frequency of public TCR beta family members discriminated carriers of CMV infection plus the relevant HLA type in this cohort and an independent roughly 340-donor cohort.

The germline ends are 13 bases apart after V is trimmed by 3 bases and J by 5 bases. Its CDR3 holds 14 amino acids, cysteine through phenylalanine. CDR3 DNA only is kept here, 42 bases in frame from base 1. The sample's treatment or condition label, decoded: in vitro stimulation with specific CMV peptide epitopes to enrich CMV-specific T cells. The chain uses TRBV12-3 or TRBV12-4 and TRBJ1-1; perhaps TRBD1 is the D gene, with 5 bases matching. The receptor comes from a human donor in good health (CMV status not recorded). Some clones in this sample may be carry-over from other donors' samples. Sequenced material: cultured PBMCs, taken from culture after CMV antigen stimulation. CDR3 region: CASSFSDSRTEAFF. The nucleotides are TGTGCCAGCAGTTTTTCTGACAGTAGGACTGAAGCTTTCTTT.